Sequencing of this T cell receptor beta chain was carried out in a study of T-cell memory formation after mild COVID-19. Overall study results and limits: Later expanders leaned toward CD4+, whereas clones contracting from day 15 to 85 were balanced CD4/CD8. Clones from the second wave (peaking day 37) had unconfirmed SARS-CoV-2 specificity. Within pre-infection memory, some responding clones were found, suggesting cross-reactive memory joined.

This clonotype has just a few counts. What it binds is unknown. Germline V gene data show CDR1 as DFQATT and CDR2 as SNEGSKA (reference sequence). CDR3 length: 15 amino acids. V was shortened by 3 bases and J by 4 bases, with 17 bases between the two germline ends. The authors produced TCR alpha and TCR beta cDNA libraries with sample barcodes and UMIs by 5'RACE using constant-segment primers. TCRdb processed the 5' RACE reads anew with MiXCR; each CDR3 protein has one entry. The sample lists 220,000 or so distinct CDR3 sequences, 9.5% occurring once. The TCR sequence derives from a man aged 18-30 years who had mild COVID-19 (a few samples of this study predate the infection). Cell type and time point are not known. The sequencing sample was made of PBMCs or a T cell subset sorted from them (not recorded which). The chain recombines TRBV20-1 with TRBJ2-3, with D perhaps matching TRBD1 (6 bases). The CDR3 here is CSASFPDSSPDTQYF. The CDR3 DNA follows: TGCAGTGCTAGTTTTCCGGACAGCTCCCCAGATACGCAGTATTTT.